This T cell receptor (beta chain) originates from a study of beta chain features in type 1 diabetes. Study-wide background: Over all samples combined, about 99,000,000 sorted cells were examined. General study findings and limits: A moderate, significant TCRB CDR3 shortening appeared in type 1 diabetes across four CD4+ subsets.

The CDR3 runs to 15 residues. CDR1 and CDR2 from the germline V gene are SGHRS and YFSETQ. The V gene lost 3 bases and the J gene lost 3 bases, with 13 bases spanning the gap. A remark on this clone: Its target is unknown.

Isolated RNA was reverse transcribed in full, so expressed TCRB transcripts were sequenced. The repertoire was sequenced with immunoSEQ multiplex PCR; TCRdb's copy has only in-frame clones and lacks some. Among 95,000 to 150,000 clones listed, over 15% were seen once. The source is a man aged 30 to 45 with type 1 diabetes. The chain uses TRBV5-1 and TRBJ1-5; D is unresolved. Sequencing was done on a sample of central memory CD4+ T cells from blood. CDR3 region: CASSSHGEPNQPQHF. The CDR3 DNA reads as TGCGCCAGCAGCTCCCACGGGGAACCCAATCAGCCCCAGCATTTT.